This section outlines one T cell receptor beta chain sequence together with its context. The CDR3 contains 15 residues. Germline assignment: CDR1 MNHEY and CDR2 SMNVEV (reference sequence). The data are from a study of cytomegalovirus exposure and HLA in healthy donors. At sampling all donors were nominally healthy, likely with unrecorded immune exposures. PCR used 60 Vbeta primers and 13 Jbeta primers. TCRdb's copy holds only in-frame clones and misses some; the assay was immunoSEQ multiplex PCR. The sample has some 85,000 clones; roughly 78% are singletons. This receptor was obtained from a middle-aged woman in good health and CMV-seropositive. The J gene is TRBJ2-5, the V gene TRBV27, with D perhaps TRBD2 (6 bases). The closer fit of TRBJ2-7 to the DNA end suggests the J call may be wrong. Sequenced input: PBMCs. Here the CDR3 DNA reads TGTGCCAGCAGCACGGATGGCGTGGAGGGTTACGAGCAGTACTTC. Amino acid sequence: CASSTDGVEGYEQYF.